The T cell receptor (beta chain) described here comes from a study of cytomegalovirus exposure and HLA in healthy donors. Study results and limitations: The number of N-insertions in an Asian-associated ancestry cluster was reportedly below the roughly 670-donor mean in a later analysis. In an earlier analysis, productive rearrangement rates for most beta V segments clustered near 87% or 30%.

About this clone: What it recognizes is unknown.

V lost 0 bases and J lost 1; bases outside the gene matches: 3. Germline values: CDR1 SNHLY, CDR2 FYNNEI. The CDR3 spans 16 residues. Amplification used 60 Vbeta primers and 13 Jbeta primers. Here immunoSEQ multiplex PCR was the method, and the copy in TCRdb shows in-frame clones only, minus some. The listing contains fewer than 150,000 clones. The J gene is TRBJ1-2, the V gene TRBV2, with 9 bases identical to TRBD1. Sequenced: PBMCs. The TCR was taken from a woman aged 60 to 75 in good health and CMV-seronegative. The CDR3 loop is CASSEAGTGNNYGYTF. The CDR3, as DNA: TGTGCCAGCAGTGAAGCGGGGACAGGGAATAACTATGGCTACACCTTC.